This T cell receptor beta chain was sequenced in a study of blood T cells in healthy people across ages. A second PCR, run for roughly 7 to 11 cycles, used a sample-barcoded 5' primer plus a J-beta primer mix. A single record per CDR3 protein comes from TCRdb applying MiXCR to the 5' RACE reads. The sample yields nearly 800,000 distinct CDR3 sequences, around three fifths seen once. Losses at the gene ends were 0 bases for V and 4 bases for J; bases not matched to a gene: 4. This CDR3 spans 15 amino acids. Germline CDR1 and CDR2: LNHNV and YYDKDF (reference sequence). This clonotype was seen only a few times.

This TCR was sampled from a middle-aged man in good health. The sequencing sample was made of blood. The chain combines TRBV15 with TRBJ1-2; TRBD1 matches at 8 bases. The CDR3 sequence is CATSRERQGSYGYTF. CDR3 nucleotide sequence: TGTGCCACCAGCAGAGAGCGACAGGGGAGCTATGGCTACACCTTC.